Given below is one T cell receptor (beta chain) in context. The data were obtained in a study of blood T cell repertoires in COVID-19. Across the whole study: Spain, Italy and the United States supplied samples that represented acute and convalescent COVID-19. Nucleic acid was either cDNA or gDNA, and it came from T cells, B-cell-depleted T cells, or PBMCs.

CDR3 length: 15 amino acids. V lost 3 bases and J 2 bases, leaving 15 bases between the germline ends. Germline V gene sequence: CDR1 SGDLS, CDR2 YYNGEE. Methods used by the authors: The authors estimated nucleated cell counts from reference gene primer amplification. Measured with immunoSEQ multiplex PCR; TCRdb has only the in-frame clones, and not every one. V and J calls and clone size are those listed in that table; D and trimming were worked out from the DNA. The table lists approximately 83,000 clones, approximately 86% of them singletons. This sequence originates from a man in his sixties or seventies with acute or convalescent COVID-19. This sequence joins TRBV9 and TRBJ2-7; perhaps TRBD2 as D (5 bases). The specimen was peripheral blood. CDR3 nucleotides: TGTGCCAGCAGCGCAGGACTGGCGGAACCCTACGAGCAGTACTTC. This encodes CASSAGLAEPYEQYF.